This T cell receptor beta chain was identified in a study of early T cells in non-severe SARS-CoV-2 infection (dated by TCRdb to about 2021). With respect to the entire study: Because TCR sequencing relied on bulk RNA taken from unsorted whole blood, pairing of alpha and beta chains was not possible. The paper as a whole reports these results and caveats: VDJdb matching was skewed toward anti-spike CD8 responses and likely underestimated virus-specific expansions, missing private and CD4 specificities.

Cut back by 5 bases and 6 bases, the V and J ends lie 17 bases apart. The CDR3 has 15 amino acids, counting the end cysteine and phenylalanine. Left in the record is the CDR3 DNA by itself, 45 bases read in frame from the first base. CDR1 and CDR2 (SGHTA, FQGNSA) derive from the germline V gene. Library preparation employed 5' RACE. Sequenced on a NextSeq 500. To correct for sequencing error and PCR bias, the TCR library protocol tagged individual cDNA molecules with unique molecular identifiers. Both TCR alpha and beta chains were sequenced, and tight co-correlation was observed between alpha and beta sequence abundances in each sample. The original methods were these. V gene, J gene and CDR3 annotation of TCR sequences was performed with Decombinator V4. TCRs were defined as expanded if a significant change between any two time points was detected under a Poisson model with p below 0.0001. TCR abundances were normalised to the total number of TCRs sequenced in each sample and reported as counts per million. TRAV1-2 paired with TRAJ12, TRAJ20 or TRAJ33 defined MAIT TCRs, while TRAV10 paired with TRAJ18 defined iNKT TCRs. VDJdb, accessed 1 November 2021, was searched for CMV, EBV and SARS-CoV-2 annotated TCRs, excluding TCRs annotated for multiple antigens. The public reads were run again by TCRdb, first through fastp at Q25 and then through MiXCR, and only productive beta chains were kept. Every entry covers one CDR3 protein and lists the most common genes and DNA from its rows. What appears here as the V and J calls and clone size reflects TCRdb's work, not the paper's. A total of 25,000 to 30,000 distinct CDR3 sequences appear in this sample, about 4.5% of them only once. About 5.7% of the sample belongs to the ten largest clones.

This clonotype showed up many times. Its cognate antigen has yet to be identified. Per-base quality was not reported, and no clone a single base away is much larger than it. This was a case-control study nested in a cohort of healthcare workers in London, UK, who had nasopharyngeal swab PCR tests and blood samples taken every week. Healthcare workers were recruited during the week of the UK lockdown, between 23 and 31 March 2020, and followed weekly for up to 16 weeks. The specimen was whole blood. This TCR was sampled from an adult who was a healthcare worker with PCR-confirmed SARS-CoV-2 infection or an uninfected control (not recorded which). Here the chain combines TRBV7-2 and TRBJ2-1; the D gene is possibly TRBD1 or TRBD2, each agreeing over 5 bases. The CDR3 reads as follows: CASSREWDPSNEQFF. At the DNA level, the sequence is TGTGCCAGCAGCAGAGAGTGGGACCCAAGCAATGAGCAGTTCTTC.